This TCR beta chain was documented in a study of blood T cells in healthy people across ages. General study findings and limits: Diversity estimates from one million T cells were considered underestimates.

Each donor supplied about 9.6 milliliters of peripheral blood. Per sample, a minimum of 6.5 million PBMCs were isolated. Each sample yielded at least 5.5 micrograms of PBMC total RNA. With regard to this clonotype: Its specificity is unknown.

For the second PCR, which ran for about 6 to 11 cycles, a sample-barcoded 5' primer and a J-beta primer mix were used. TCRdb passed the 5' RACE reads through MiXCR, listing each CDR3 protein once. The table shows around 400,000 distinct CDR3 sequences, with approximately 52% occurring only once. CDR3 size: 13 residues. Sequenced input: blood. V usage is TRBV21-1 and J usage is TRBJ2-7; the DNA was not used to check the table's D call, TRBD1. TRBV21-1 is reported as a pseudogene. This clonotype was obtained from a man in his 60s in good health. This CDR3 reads CASSINRGYEQYF. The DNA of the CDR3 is TGTGCCAGCAGCATAAACAGGGGTTATGAGCAGTACTTC.